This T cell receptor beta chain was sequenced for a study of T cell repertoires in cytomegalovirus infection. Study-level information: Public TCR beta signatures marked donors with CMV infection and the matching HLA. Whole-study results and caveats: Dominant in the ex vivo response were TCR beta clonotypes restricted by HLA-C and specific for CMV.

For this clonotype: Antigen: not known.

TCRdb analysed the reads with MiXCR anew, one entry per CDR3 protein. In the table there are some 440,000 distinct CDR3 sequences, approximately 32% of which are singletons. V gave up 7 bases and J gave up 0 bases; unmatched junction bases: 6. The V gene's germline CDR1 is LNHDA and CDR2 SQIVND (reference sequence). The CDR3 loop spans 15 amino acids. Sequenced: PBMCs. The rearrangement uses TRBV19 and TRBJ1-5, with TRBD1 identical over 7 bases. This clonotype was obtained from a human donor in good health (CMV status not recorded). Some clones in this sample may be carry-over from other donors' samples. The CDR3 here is CASKQGQNSNQPQHF. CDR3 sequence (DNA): TGTGCCAGTAAACAGGGACAGAATAGCAATCAGCCCCAGCATTTT.